These 5 T cell receptor beta chains originate from one sample sequenced in a study of metastatic and nonmetastatic thyroid tumors. TCRdb ran MiXCR on the PCR reads. This sample yields under 55,000 clones, of which approximately 19% are seen a single time; just under 3% belongs to the top ten. No patient had received any treatment before thyroid surgery. The sequencing sample was made of blood. The source of these receptors is a female donor with papillary thyroid cancer or a benign thyroid nodule (not recorded which). Some clones in this sample may be carry-over from other donors' samples.

The sample holds many counts of this clone. The CDR3 nucleotides read TGTGCCGTAGGCGTAGGTGAGCAGTTCTTC. Protein sequence: CAVGVGEQFF. V gene TRBV27 combines with J gene TRBJ2-1; unclear D gene. V was trimmed by 11 bases and J by 9 bases, leaving 11 bases between them. Germline CDR1 MNHEY, CDR2 SMNVEV (reference sequence). This CDR3 region has 10 residues.

At least ten counts were recorded for this clone. This chain links TRBV20-1 with TRBJ1-2, with D possibly matching TRBD1 (6 bases). The CDR3 is 18 residues long. Germline assignment: CDR1 DFQATT and CDR2 SNEGSKA (reference sequence). The V end lost 3 bases, the J end lost 2 bases, and 25 bases lay between the germline ends. CDR3 protein: CSASFWVGRDKENYGYTF. CDR3 DNA: TGCAGTGCTAGTTTTTGGGTCGGCCGGGACAAAGAAAACTATGGCTACACCTTC.

This clone was found many times. The CDR3 spells CASNTDLLGSRFTDTQYF. The CDR3 region has the DNA TGTGCCAGCAACACCGATCTCCTCGGGTCGCGCTTCACAGATACGCAGTATTTT. The chain is built from TRBV6-2 or TRBV6-3 and TRBJ2-3, with D uncertain. The CDR3 runs 18 residues. Trimming removed 7 bases at V and 2 bases at J, with 25 bases between. CDR1 is MNHEY and CDR2 is SVGEGT in the germline V gene.

The chain combines TRBV30 with TRBJ1-6, with D unresolved. The V and J ends lost 3 bases and 5 bases respectively, with 8 bases between them. The CDR3 runs to 13 residues. CDR1 and CDR2 from the germline V gene are GTSNPN and SVGIG (reference sequence). The CDR3 loop reads CAWRPLHNSPLHF. The CDR3 coding sequence is TGTGCCTGGAGGCCGCTCCATAATTCACCCCTCCACTTT.

This chain uses TRBV3-1 with TRBJ2-2, with 7 bases that match TRBD2. There are 16 residues in the CDR3. J gave up 7 bases and V 4 bases, and 12 bases lay outside the gene matches. Germline lookup yields CDR1 LGHDT and CDR2 YNNKEL (reference sequence). The CDR3 here is CASSLLAAGPGGELFF. In DNA, the CDR3 is TGTGCCAGCAGCCTTCTAGCGGCAGGGCCGGGCGGGGAGCTGTTTTTT.